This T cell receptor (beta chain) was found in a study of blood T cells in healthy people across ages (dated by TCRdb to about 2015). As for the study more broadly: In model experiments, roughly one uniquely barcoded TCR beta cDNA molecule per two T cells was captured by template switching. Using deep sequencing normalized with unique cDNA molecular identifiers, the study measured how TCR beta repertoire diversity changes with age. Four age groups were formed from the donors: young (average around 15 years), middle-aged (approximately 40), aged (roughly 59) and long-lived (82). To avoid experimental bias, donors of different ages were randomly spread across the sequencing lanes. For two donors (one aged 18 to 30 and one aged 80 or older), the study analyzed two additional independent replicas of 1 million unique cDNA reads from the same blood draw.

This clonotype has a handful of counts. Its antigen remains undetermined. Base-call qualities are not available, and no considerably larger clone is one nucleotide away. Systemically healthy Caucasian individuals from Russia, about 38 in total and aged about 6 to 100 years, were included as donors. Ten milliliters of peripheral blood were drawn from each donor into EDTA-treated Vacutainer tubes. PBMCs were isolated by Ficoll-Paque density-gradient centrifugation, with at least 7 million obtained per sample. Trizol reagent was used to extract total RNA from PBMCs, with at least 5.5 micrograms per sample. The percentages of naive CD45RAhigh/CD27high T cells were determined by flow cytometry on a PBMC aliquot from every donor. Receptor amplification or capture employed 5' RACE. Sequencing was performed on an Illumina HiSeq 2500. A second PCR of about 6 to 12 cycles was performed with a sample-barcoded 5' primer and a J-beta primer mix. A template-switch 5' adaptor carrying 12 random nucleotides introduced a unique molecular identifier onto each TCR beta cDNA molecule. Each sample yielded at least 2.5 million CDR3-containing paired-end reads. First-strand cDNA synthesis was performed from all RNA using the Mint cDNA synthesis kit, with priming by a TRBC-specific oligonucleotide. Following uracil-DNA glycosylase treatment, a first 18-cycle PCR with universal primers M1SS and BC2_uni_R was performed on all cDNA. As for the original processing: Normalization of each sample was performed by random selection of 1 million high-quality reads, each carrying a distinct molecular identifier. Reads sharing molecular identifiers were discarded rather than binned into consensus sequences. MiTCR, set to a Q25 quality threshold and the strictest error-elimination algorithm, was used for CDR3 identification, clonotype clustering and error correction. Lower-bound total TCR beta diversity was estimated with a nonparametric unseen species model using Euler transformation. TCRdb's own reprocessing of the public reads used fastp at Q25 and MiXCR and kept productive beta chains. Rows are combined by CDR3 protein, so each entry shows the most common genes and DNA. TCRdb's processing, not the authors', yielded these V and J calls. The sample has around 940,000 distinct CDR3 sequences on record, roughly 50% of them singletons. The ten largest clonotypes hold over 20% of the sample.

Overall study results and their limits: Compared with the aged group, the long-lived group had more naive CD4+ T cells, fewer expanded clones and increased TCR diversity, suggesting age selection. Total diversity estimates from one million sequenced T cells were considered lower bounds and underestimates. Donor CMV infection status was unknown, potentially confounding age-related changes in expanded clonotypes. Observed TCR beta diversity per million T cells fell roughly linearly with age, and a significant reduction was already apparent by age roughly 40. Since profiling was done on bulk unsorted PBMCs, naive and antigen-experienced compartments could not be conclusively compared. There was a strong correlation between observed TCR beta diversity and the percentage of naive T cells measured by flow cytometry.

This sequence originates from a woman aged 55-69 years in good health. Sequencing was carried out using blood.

Read as DNA, the sequence is TGCAGTGCTAGAAGGGAGTATGGCTACACCTTC. Protein translation: CSARREYGYTF. The V gene is TRBV20-1 and the J gene is TRBJ1-2, with the D gene call left open. CDR1 and CDR2 (DFQATT, SNEGSKA) derive from the germline V gene (reference sequence). The CDR3, cysteine through phenylalanine, is 11 amino acids long. Left in the record is the CDR3 DNA by itself, 33 bases read in frame from the first base. Deletion took 2 bases off V and 5 bases off J, with a span of 6 bases between the germline ends.